This TCR beta chain appears in the sequencing data of a study of T-cell memory formation after mild COVID-19. The CDR3 length is 17 residues. Germline V gene sequence: CDR1 SGHRS, CDR2 YFSETQ. Losses at the gene ends were 3 bases for V and 1 base for J; bases not matched to a gene: 6. This clonotype has more than one count but fewer than ten. Using its own MiXCR run on the 5' RACE reads, TCRdb lists one record per CDR3 protein. The data show about 290,000 distinct CDR3 sequences, around 15% seen once. V gene TRBV5-1 combines with J gene TRBJ2-3; 12 bases fit TRBD2. The origin of this receptor is a man between 18 and 35 years old who had mild COVID-19 (a few samples of this study predate the infection). Cell type and time point are not known. Specimen: PBMCs or a T cell subset sorted from them (not recorded which). The CDR3 sequence is CASSSRTSGDRTDTQYF. As DNA, the CDR3 is TGCGCCAGCAGCTCCCGGACTAGCGGGGACCGCACAGATACGCAGTATTTT.